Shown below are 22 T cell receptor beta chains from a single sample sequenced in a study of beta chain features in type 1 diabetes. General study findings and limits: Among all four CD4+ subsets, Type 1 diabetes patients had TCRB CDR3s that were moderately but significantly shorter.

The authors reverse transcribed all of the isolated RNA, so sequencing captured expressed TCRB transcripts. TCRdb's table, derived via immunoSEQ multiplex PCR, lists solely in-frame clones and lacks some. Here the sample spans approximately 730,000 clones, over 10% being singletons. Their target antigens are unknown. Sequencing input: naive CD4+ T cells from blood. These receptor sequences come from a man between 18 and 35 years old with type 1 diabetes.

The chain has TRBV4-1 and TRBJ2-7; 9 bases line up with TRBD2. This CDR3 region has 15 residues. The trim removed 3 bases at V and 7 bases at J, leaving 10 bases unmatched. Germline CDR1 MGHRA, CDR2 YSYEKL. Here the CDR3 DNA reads TGCGCCAGCAGCCACCCGGCGGGGGGGACACGAGAGCAGTACTTC. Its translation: CASSHPAGGTREQYF.

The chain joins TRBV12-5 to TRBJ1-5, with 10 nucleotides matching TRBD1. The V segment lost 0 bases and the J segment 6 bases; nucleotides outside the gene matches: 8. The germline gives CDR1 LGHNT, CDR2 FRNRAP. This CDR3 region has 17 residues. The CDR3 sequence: CASGLVVGGTGAQPQHF. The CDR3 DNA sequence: TGTGCTAGTGGTTTGGTTGTTGGCGGGACAGGGGCTCAGCCCCAGCATTTT.

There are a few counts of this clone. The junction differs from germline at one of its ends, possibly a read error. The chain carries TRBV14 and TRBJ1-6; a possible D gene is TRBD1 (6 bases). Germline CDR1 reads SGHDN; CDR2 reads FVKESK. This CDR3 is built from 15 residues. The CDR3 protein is CASSKLRDINSPLHF. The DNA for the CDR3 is TGTGCCAGCAGCAAACTACGGGACATAAATTCACCTCTCCACTTT.

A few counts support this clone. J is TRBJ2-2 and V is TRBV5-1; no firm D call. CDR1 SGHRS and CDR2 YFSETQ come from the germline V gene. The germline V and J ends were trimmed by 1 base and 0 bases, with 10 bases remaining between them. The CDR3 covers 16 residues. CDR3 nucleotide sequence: TGCGCCAGCAGCTTGAATGTAAGGACGAACACCGGGGAGCTGTTTTTT. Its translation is CASSLNVRTNTGELFF.

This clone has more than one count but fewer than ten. Here the CDR3 DNA reads TGTGCCAGCAGCTCCCCCCACGGGACAGGGGGCTTGAACACTGAAGCTTTCTTT. Translation: CASSSPHGTGGLNTEAFF. The chain combines TRBV7-2 with TRBJ1-1; 12 bases map to TRBD1. CDR1 and CDR2 (germline): SGHTA, FQGNSA. CDR3 size: 18 residues. The junction had 9 bases not matched to a gene; V was cut back by 4 bases and J by 0 bases.

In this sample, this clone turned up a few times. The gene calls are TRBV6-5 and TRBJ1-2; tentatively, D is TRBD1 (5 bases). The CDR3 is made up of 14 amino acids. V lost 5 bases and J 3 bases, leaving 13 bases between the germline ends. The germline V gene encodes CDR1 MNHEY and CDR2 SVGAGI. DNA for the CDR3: TGTGCCAGCAGTCTGACGGGGGGAGACTATGGCTACACCTTC. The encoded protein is CASSLTGGDYGYTF.

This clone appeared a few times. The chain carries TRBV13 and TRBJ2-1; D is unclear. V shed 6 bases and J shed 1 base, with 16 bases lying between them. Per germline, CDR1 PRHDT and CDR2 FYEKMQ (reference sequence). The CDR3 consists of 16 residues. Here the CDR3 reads CASSRRPHPSYNEQFF. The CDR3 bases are TGTGCCAGCAGTCGCCGACCCCACCCGTCCTACAATGAGCAGTTCTTC. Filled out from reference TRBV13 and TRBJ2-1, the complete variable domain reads AAGVIQSPRHLIKEKRETATLKCYPIPRHDTVYWYQQGPGQDPQFLISFYEKMQSDKGSIPDRFSAQQFSDYHSELNMSSLELGDSALYFCASSRRPHPSYNEQFFGPGTRLTVL.

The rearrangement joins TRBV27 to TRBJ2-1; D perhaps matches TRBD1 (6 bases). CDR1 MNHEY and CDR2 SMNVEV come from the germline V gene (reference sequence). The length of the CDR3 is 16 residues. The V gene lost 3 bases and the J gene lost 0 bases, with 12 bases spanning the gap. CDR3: CASSLTTGASYNEQFF. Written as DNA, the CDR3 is TGTGCCAGCAGTTTGACGACAGGAGCCTCCTACAATGAGCAGTTCTTC.

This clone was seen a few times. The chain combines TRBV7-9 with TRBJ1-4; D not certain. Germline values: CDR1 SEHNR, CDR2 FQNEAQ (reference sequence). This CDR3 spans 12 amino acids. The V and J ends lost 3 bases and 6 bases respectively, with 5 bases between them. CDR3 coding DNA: TGTGCCAGCAGCTTTGGAGATGAAAAACTGTTTTTT. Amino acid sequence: CASSFGDEKLFF.

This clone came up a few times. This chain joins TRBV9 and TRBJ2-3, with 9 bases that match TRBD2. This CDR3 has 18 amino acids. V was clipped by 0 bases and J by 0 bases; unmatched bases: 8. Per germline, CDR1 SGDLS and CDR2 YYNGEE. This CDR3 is CASSVGSGGLSSTDTQYF. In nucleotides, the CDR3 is TGTGCCAGCAGCGTAGGTAGCGGGGGCCTTTCTAGCACAGATACGCAGTATTTT.

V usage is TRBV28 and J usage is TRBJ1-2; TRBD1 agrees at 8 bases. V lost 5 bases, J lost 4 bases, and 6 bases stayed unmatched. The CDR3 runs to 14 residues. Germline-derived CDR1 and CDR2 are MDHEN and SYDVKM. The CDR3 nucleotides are TGTGCCAGCAGTAGAAGACAGGGGAGCTATGGCTACACCTTC. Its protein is CASSRRQGSYGYTF.

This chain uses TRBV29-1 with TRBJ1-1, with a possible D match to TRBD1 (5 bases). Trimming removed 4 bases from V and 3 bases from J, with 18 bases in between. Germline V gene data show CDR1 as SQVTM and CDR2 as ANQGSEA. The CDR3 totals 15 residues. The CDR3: CSVASAEGSHTEAFF. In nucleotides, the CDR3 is TGCAGCGTTGCCTCGGCAGAGGGGAGCCACACTGAAGCTTTCTTT.

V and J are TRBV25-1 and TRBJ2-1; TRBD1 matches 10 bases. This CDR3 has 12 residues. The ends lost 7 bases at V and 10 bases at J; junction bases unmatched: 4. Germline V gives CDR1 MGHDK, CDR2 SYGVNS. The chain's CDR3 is CASKTGGNEQFF. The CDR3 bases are TGTGCCAGCAAGACAGGGGGCAACGAGCAGTTCTTC.

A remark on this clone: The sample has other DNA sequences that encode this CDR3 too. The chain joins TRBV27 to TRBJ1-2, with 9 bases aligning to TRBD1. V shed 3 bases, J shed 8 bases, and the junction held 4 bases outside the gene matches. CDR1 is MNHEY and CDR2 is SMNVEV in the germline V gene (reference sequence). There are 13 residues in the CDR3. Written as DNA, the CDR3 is TGTGCCAGCAGTTTCCGACAGGGGGGCGGCTACACCTTC. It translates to CASSFRQGGGYTF.

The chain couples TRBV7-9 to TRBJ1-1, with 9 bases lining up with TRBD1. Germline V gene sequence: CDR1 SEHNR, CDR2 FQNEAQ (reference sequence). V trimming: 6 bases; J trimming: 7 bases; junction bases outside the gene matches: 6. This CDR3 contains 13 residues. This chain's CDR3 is CASRQGQGNEAFF. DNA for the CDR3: TGTGCCAGCAGACAGGGACAGGGAAATGAAGCTTTCTTT.

As DNA, the CDR3 is TGTGCCAGCTCAAGGACAGTCGGCTACGAGCAGTACTTC. Residues: CASSRTVGYEQYF. The chain is built from TRBV18 and TRBJ2-7, with a weak D call TRBD1 (6 bases). CDR1 is KGHSH, CDR2 LQKENI, per germline. CDR3 size: 13 residues. The V end lost 5 bases, the J end lost 3 bases, and 11 bases lay between the germline ends.

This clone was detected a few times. The CDR3 bases are TGTGCCAGCAGCTTCGGACAGGGGGTCACAGATACGCAGTATTTT. Translating gives CASSFGQGVTDTQYF. The rearrangement links TRBV7-9 to TRBJ2-3, with 10 bases identical to TRBD1. Germline CDR1 is SEHNR and CDR2 is FQNEAQ (reference sequence). Trimming took 3 bases from V and 2 from J; bases not matched to a gene: 2. This CDR3 comprises 15 residues.

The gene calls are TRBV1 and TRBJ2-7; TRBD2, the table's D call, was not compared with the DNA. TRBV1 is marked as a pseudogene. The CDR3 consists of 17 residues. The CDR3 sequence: CTSSQDGLAGPYYEQYF. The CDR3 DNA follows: TGCACCAGCAGCCAAGATGGACTAGCGGGCCCTTACTACGAGCAGTACTTC.

As DNA, the CDR3 is TGTGCCAGCAGCCCTACGCTGGAGGATGGCTACACCTTC. This translates into CASSPTLEDGYTF. The rearrangement uses TRBV9 and TRBJ1-2; D gene unclear. Germline V lookup: CDR1 SGDLS, CDR2 YYNGEE. This CDR3 spans 13 amino acids. V was clipped by 4 bases and J by 6 bases, with 13 bases between them.

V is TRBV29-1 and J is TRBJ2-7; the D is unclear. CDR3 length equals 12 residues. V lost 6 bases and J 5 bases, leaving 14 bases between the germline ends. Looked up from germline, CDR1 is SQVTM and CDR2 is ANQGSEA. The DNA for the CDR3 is TGCAGCGTCCCCTTAGCAGGAGACGAGCAGTACTTC. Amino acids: CSVPLAGDEQYF.

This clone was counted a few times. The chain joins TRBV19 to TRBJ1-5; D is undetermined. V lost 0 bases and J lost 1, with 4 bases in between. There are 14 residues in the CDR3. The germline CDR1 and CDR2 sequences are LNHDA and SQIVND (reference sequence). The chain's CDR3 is CASSIEESNQPQHF. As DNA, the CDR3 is TGTGCCAGTAGTATAGAGGAGAGCAATCAGCCCCAGCATTTT.

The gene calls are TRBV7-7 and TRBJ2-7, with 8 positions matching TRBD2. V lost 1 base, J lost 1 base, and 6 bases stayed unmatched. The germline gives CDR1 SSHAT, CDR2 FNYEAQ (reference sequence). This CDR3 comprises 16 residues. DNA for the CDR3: TGTGCCAGCAGCTTAGGATCGGGAGGGAGTTCCTACGAGCAGTACTTC. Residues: CASSLGSGGSSYEQYF.